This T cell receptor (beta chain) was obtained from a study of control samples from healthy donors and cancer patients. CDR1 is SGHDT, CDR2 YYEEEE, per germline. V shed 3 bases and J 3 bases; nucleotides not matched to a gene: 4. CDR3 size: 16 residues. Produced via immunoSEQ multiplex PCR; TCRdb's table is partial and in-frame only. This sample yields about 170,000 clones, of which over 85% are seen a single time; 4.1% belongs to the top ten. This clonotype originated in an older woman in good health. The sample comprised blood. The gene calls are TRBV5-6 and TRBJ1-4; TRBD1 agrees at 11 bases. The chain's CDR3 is CASSSGQGAPNEKLFF. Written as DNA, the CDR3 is TGTGCCAGCAGCTCCGGACAGGGGGCTCCTAATGAAAAACTGTTTTTT.